This T cell receptor (beta chain) was recorded in a study of T-cell memory formation after mild COVID-19. General study results and limits: While clones contracting from day 15 to 85 were balanced between CD4 and CD8, later expanders leaned CD4+.

In TCRdb, the 5' RACE reads were re-called with MiXCR into one record per CDR3 protein. The sample holds more than 300,000 distinct CDR3 sequences; roughly 13% are singletons and the top ten take about 20%. V gave up 4 bases and J gave up 6 bases, with 12 bases separating them. CDR1 and CDR2 from the germline V gene are MNHEY and SVGAGI. The CDR3 sequence is 13 residues long. This clonotype was counted many times. Its antigen is currently unknown. The sample taken for sequencing was PBMCs or a T cell subset sorted from them (not recorded which). This chain connects TRBV6-5 to TRBJ1-2; tentative D call: TRBD1 (6 bases). The receptor was derived from a man younger than 35 who had mild COVID-19 (a few samples of this study predate the infection). Cell type and time point are not known. The CDR3 is CASSSWGADGYTF. Written as DNA, the CDR3 is TGTGCCAGCAGTTCGTGGGGGGCGGATGGCTACACCTTC.